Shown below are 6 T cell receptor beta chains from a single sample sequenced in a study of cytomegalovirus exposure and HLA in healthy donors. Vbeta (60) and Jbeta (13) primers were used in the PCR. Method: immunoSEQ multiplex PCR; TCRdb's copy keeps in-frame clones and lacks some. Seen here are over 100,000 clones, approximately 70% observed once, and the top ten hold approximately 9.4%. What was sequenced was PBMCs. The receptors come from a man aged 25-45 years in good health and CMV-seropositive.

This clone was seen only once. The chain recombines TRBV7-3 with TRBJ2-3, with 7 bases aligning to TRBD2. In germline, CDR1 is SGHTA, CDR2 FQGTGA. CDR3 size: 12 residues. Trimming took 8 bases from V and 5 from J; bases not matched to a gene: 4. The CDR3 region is CASSPSGDTQYF. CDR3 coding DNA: TGTGCCAGCTCACCTAGCGGAGATACGCAGTATTTT.

For the CDR3, the DNA is TGTGCCAGCAGTTTAGAGGATGGTGAAAAACTGTTTTTT. As protein: CASSLEDGEKLFF. J is TRBJ1-4 and V is TRBV27; D is unresolved. This CDR3 is built from 13 residues. Germline V gene data show CDR1 as MNHEY and CDR2 as SMNVEV (reference sequence). Trimming cost V 2 bases and J 7 bases, with 8 bases left between them. The whole variable domain, remainder taken from reference TRBV27 and TRBJ1-4, is EAQVTQNPRYLITVTGKKLTVTCSQNMNHEYMSWYRQDPGLGLRQIYYSMNVEVTDKGDVPEGYKVSRKEKRNFPLILESPSPNQTSLYFCASSLEDGEKLFFGSGTQLSVL.

The CDR3 loop is CAFRDRGRDEQFF. DNA of the CDR3: TGTGCCTTCCGGGACAGGGGGCGGGATGAGCAGTTCTTC. This chain links TRBV30 with TRBJ2-1; TRBD1 matches at 12 bases. This CDR3 spans 13 amino acids. V was pared by 7 bases and J by 8 bases, with 6 bases of the junction left unmatched. Germline V gene lookup returns CDR1 GTSNPN and CDR2 SVGIG (reference sequence).

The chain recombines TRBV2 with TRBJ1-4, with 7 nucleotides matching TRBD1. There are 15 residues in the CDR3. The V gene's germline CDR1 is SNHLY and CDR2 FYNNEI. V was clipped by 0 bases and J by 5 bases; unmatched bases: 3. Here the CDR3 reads CASSEAQGSNEKLFF. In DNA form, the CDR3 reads TGTGCCAGCAGTGAAGCACAGGGGTCGAATGAAAAACTGTTTTTT.

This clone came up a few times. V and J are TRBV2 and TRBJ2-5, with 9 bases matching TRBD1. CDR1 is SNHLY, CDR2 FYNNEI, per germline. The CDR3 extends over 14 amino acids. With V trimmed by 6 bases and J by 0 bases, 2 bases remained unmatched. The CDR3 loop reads CASRGTGYQETQYF. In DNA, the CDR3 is TGTGCCAGCAGGGGGACAGGGTACCAAGAGACCCAGTACTTC. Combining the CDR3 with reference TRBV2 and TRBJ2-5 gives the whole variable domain EPEVTQTPSHQVTQMGQEVILRCVPISNHLYFYWYRQILGQKVEFLVSFYNNEISEKSEIFDDQFSVERPDGSNFTLKIRSTKLEDSAMYFCASRGTGYQETQYFGPGTRLLVL.

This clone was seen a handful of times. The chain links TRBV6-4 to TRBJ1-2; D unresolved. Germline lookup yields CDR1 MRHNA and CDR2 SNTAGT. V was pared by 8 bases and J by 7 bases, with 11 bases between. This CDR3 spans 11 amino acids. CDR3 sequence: CASATTRGYTF. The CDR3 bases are TGTGCCAGCGCAACGACACGTGGCTACACCTTC.